This T cell receptor (beta chain) was identified in a study of blood T cell repertoires in COVID-19. Clones were read by immunoSEQ multiplex PCR, and TCRdb kept only the in-frame ones, dropping some. The sample shows about 130,000 clones, about 90% of them seen only once. Germline V lookup: CDR1 SQVTM, CDR2 ANQGSEA. The CDR3 is made up of 16 amino acids. V trimming: 6 bases; J trimming: 0 bases; junction bases outside the gene matches: 12. V and J are TRBV29-1 and TRBJ1-2; TRBD1 agrees at 8 bases. This receptor was taken from a woman aged 55-75 years with acute or convalescent COVID-19. The material sequenced was peripheral blood. Here the CDR3 reads CSVGQVSEVTNYGYTF. In nucleotides, the CDR3 is TGCAGCGTGGGACAGGTTTCTGAGGTTACTAACTATGGCTACACCTTC.